The source of this TCR beta chain is a study of tumor and adjacent non-tumor tissue in lung cancer. Study information: Aged roughly 30 to 85 years, patients included 10 men and 5 women with stage I to III disease. Study-level findings and limits: Tumor tissue had significantly higher TCR diversity than normal lung. Top 100 clones took a larger repertoire share in normal lung.

The template was RNA from unsorted bulk tissue. The normal lung tissue was taken more than 3 cm from the tumor edge. On this clonotype: Its antigen is unidentified. The junction differs from germline at one of its ends, possibly a read error.

This CDR3 has 15 residues. A modified ARM-PCR protocol with three rounds of nested PCR amplified TCRbeta. TCRdb passed the multiplex PCR reads through MiXCR, listing each CDR3 protein once. The sample includes 50,000 or so distinct CDR3 sequences, 74% of them seen just once. This receptor was identified in a woman aged 55 to 70 with non-small cell lung cancer. Sample: distant non-tumor lung tissue. The rearrangement links TRBV12-3 or TRBV12-4 to TRBJ1-5, with D uncertain. The CDR3 is CVSSSGEQNNQPQHF. The CDR3 region has the DNA TGTGTCAGCAGTTCAGGCGAACAGAACAATCAGCCCCAGCATTTT.